The rows below give T cell receptor beta chains drawn from one sample of a study of T cells in Graves' hyperthyroidism and ophthalmopathy. Each CDR3 protein is one row after TCRdb ran MiXCR on the multiplex PCR reads. The sample yields hundreds of thousands of distinct CDR3 sequences, 35% to 45% seen once. Sequenced sample: blood. These TCRs come from a man aged 18 to 30 with Graves' hyperthyroidism. Both conserved end residues are part of each CDR3. D genes are given only for firm matches. Expanded clones are given a class, and other clones once, few, many or no size at all.

>TRBJ1-4|TRBV7-8|-|-
CASSFGSSNEKLFF
TGTGCCAGCAGTTTCGGCAGCTCTAATGAAAAACTGTTTTTT
>TRBJ2-7|TRBV29-1|-|-
CSVAGGPYYEQYF
TGCAGTGTCGCGGGTGGCCCCTACTACGAGCAGTACTTC
>TRBJ2-2|TRBV4-3|few|-
CASSQASGNTGELFF
TGCGCCAGCAGCCAAGCTTCCGGGAACACCGGGGAGCTGTTTTTT
>TRBJ2-2|TRBV2|-|-
CASSLTGFGTGELFF
TGTGCCAGCAGCTTAACAGGGTTTGGCACCGGGGAGCTGTTTTTT
>TRBJ2-7|TRBV4-2|-|TRBD1
CASSQDQGTAAYEQYF
TGTGCCAGCAGCCAAGATCAGGGGACAGCTGCCTACGAGCAGTACTTC
>TRBJ1-1|TRBV25-1|many|-
CASSDPEGRYTEAFF
TGTGCCAGCAGTGACCCCGAGGGTAGGTACACTGAAGCTTTCTTT
>TRBJ2-5|TRBV20-1|many|-
CRLLRVGDEEYF
TGCAGGTTACTAAGGGTTGGGGACGAGGAGTACTTC
>TRBJ2-2|TRBV7-9|few|-
CASSFKGTGELFF
TGTGCCAGCAGCTTCAAGGGGACCGGGGAGCTGTTTTTT
>TRBJ1-3|TRBV29-1|many|-
CSVGWGNTIYF
TGCAGCGTTGGTTGGGGAAACACCATATATTTT
>TRBJ1-2|TRBV5-1|-|-
CASSFARTDYYGYTF
TGTGCCAGCAGTTTTGCCAGGACAGATTACTATGGCTACACCTTC
>TRBJ1-1|TRBV7-3|-|-
CASSQNGGGTEAFF
TGCGCCAGCAGCCAAAACGGGGGCGGCACTGAAGCTTTCTTT
>TRBJ2-6|TRBV9|once|TRBD1
CASSEQGRELRGANVLTF
TGTGCCAGCAGCGAACAGGGGCGCGAGCTCCGTGGGGCCAACGTCCTGACTTTC
>TRBJ2-5|TRBV19|-|-
CAWSVRSPPPLHQPQYF
TGTGCCTGGAGTGTACGCAGCCCGCCACCCCTTCATCAGCCCCAGTACTTC
>TRBJ2-3|TRBV10-1|-|-
CASSPGRRTDTQYF
TGCGCCAGCAGCCCGGGGCGGCGCACAGATACGCAGTATTTT
>TRBJ2-7|TRBV5-1|-|-
CASSLGRGISSYEQYF
TGCGCCAGCAGCTTGGGCCGGGGAATCAGCTCCTACGAGCAGTACTTC
>TRBJ1-1|TRBV29-1|-|-
CSVWTGATEAFF
TGCAGCGTCTGGACGGGGGCCACTGAAGCTTTCTTT